The clone carrying this T cell receptor (beta chain) has more than one count but fewer than ten. Its antigen remains unknown. This sample was included in a study of T cells after yellow fever vaccination. This CDR3 comprises 14 residues. Trimming stripped 4 bases from V and 6 bases from J, with 14 bases between. CDR1 SGHNT and CDR2 YYREEE come from the germline V gene (reference sequence). Study-level findings and limits: Primary-vaccination clones mostly resurfaced post-booster (about 95% CD4, around 88% CD8).

Each CDR3 protein is one row after TCRdb ran MiXCR on the 5' RACE reads. In the table there are about 150,000 distinct CDR3 sequences, 6.2% of which are singletons. This sequence was found in a young man who received the YFV17D yellow fever vaccine. Sequencing used CD4+ T cells sorted from PBMCs, obtained on the day of the first yellow fever vaccination. The J gene is TRBJ2-1, the V gene TRBV5-4, with a weak D call TRBD1 (6 bases). Here the CDR3 reads CASSKDQGINEQFF. The CDR3 nucleotides are TGTGCCAGCAGCAAGGATCAGGGGATCAATGAGCAGTTCTTC.